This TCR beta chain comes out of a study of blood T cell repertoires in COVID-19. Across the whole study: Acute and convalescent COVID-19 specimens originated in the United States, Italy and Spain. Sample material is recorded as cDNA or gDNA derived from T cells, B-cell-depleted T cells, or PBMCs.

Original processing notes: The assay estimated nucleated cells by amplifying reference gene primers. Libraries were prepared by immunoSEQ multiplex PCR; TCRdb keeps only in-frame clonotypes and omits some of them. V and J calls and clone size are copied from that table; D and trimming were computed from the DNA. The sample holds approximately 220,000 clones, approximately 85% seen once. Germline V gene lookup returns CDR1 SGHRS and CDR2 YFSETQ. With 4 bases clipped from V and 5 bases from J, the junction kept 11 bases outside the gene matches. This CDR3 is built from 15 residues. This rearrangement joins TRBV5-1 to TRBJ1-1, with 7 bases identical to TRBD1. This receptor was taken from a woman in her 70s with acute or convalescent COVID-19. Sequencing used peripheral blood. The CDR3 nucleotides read TGCGCCAGCAGCGGTTCCATCACAGGGGATACTGAAGCTTTCTTT. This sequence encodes CASSGSITGDTEAFF.